This passage covers 31 T cell receptor beta chains from one sample sequenced in a study of immune characterization of retroperitoneal liposarcoma. A single record per CDR3 protein comes from TCRdb applying MiXCR to the PCR reads. The sample consists of fewer than 11,000 distinct CDR3 sequences, around 28% of them appearing once. Sequenced: tumor tissue. Receptors were obtained from a male donor with retroperitoneal liposarcoma.

This clonotype is judged medium-sized. The chain joins TRBV6-1 to TRBJ2-1, with 11 bases lining up with TRBD2. The J call may be mistaken, given a closer DNA end match to TRBJ2-7. Looked up from germline, CDR1 is MNHNS and CDR2 is SASEGT. The CDR3 runs 14 residues. The CDR3 region is CASSRLAGNNEQYF. The CDR3 coding sequence is TGTGCCAGCAGTAGACTAGCGGGGAACAATGAGCAGTACTTC.

This clonotype was observed a few times. The chain links TRBV6-1 to TRBJ2-4, with 11 positions matching TRBD2. The end of the DNA aligns better with TRBJ2-5, so the J call may be wrong. Germline CDR1 MNHNS, CDR2 SASEGT. This CDR3 comprises 15 residues. CDR3 sequence reads: CASSELAGGQETQYF. The CDR3, as DNA: TGTGCCAGCAGTGAACTAGCGGGGGGCCAAGAGACCCAGTACTTC.

The chain employs TRBV6-1 and TRBJ2-3; 9 positions agree with TRBD2. V lost 6 bases, J lost 1 base, and 5 bases stayed unmatched. CDR3 length: 15 residues. The V gene's germline CDR1 is MNHNS and CDR2 SASEGT. The CDR3 coding sequence is TGTGCCAGCAGCCCCCAGCGGGGGGGCACAGATACGCAGTATTTT. Protein: CASSPQRGGTDTQYF.

There are a few counts of this clonotype. V is TRBV6-1 and J is TRBJ2-3, with D perhaps TRBD2 (6 bases). The CDR3 totals 13 residues. V was pared by 7 bases and J by 5 bases, with 13 bases between. Germline values: CDR1 MNHNS, CDR2 SASEGT. CDR3 sequence (DNA): TGTGCCAGCATGGGAGGCGTCGTAGATACGCAGTATTTT. Amino acids: CASMGGVVDTQYF.

This clonotype has a single count. The chain uses TRBV12-3 or TRBV12-4 and TRBJ1-3; D gene unclear. V was cut by 4 bases and J by 2 bases, with 24 bases left in between. The CDR3 is 19 residues long. Written as DNA, the CDR3 is TGTGCCAGCAGTTGGACCCCCCCCTCGTTATTCGGACCTGGAAACACCATATATTTT. This codes for CASSWTPPSLFGPGNTIYF.

This clonotype was seen a handful of times. V gene TRBV7-8 combines with J gene TRBJ1-4; the D is unclear. Trimming removed 3 bases at V and 7 bases at J, with 3 bases between. The germline gives CDR1 SGHVS, CDR2 FQNEAQ. The CDR3 contains 11 residues. The CDR3 DNA reads TGTGCCAGCAGCTTGACTGAAAAACTGTTTTTT. This codes for CASSLTEKLFF.

In its sample, this clonotype was seen many times. The V call is TRBV12-3 or TRBV12-4, the J call TRBJ2-1; 11 bases match TRBD2. Matching the DNA end better, TRBJ2-7 makes the J call doubtful. The CDR3 has 17 amino acids. CDR3 sequence: CASSLGLYSGGANEQYF. The CDR3 nucleotides are TGTGCCAGCAGTTTGGGCCTATATAGCGGGGGGGCCAATGAGCAGTACTTC.

In its sample, this clonotype was seen many times. This chain connects TRBV12-3 or TRBV12-4 to TRBJ1-6; 8 nucleotides line up with TRBD1. With V trimmed by 6 bases and J by 5 bases, 6 bases remained unmatched. The CDR3 is made up of 15 amino acids. The CDR3 DNA sequence: TGTGCCAGCAGGCAAAGACAGGGGAATAATTCACCCCTCCACTTT. Amino acid sequence: CASRQRQGNNSPLHF.

V gene TRBV12-3 or TRBV12-4 combines with J gene TRBJ1-2, with D maybe TRBD1 (6 bases). The V gene lost 5 bases and the J gene lost 4 bases, with 17 bases spanning the gap. The CDR3 length is 15 residues. In DNA form, the CDR3 reads TGTGCCAGCAGTACAACACAGGGCCTGAGCTATGGCTACACCTTC. Amino acid sequence: CASSTTQGLSYGYTF.

The CDR3 region has the DNA TGCGCCAGCAGTGATCTCGGACAGAGCAATGAGCAGTTCTTC. Its protein is CASSDLGQSNEQFF. The V gene is TRBV10-1, the J gene TRBJ2-5; tentatively, D is TRBD1 (6 bases). The J call may not be correct, given that the DNA end is closer to TRBJ2-1. Germline V lookup: CDR1 WNHNN, CDR2 SYGVQD (reference sequence). This CDR3 comprises 14 residues.

This clonotype was picked up many times. V gene TRBV27 combines with J gene TRBJ2-1; TRBD1 agrees at 8 bases. The assigned J gene may be wrong: the sequence end matches TRBJ2-7 better. Germline CDR1 is MNHEY and CDR2 is SMNVEV (reference sequence). The CDR3 covers 16 residues. CDR3 protein: CASVITGGISYNEQYF. CDR3 nucleotide sequence: TGTGCCAGCGTAATAACAGGGGGTATCTCCTACAATGAGCAGTACTTC.

This clonotype was recorded once. The rearrangement links TRBV6-6 to TRBJ2-3; 15 positions agree with TRBD2. The DNA end is more similar to TRBJ2-5, so the J call may be wrong. The CDR3 has 17 amino acids. CDR1 is MNHNY, CDR2 SVGAGI, per germline (reference sequence). In DNA, the CDR3 is TGTGCCAGCAGTTCCCCAGGACTAGCGGGAGGGAAAAAGACCCAGTACTTC. Translated, it gives CASSSPGLAGGKKTQYF.

The genes are TRBV11-1 and TRBJ2-1; unclear D gene. The CDR3 has 15 amino acids. Trimming removed 2 bases at V and 7 bases at J, with 15 bases between. Per the germline V gene, CDR1 is SGHAT and CDR2 is FQDESV (reference sequence). For the CDR3, the DNA is TGTGCCAGCAGCTTACAAGGTGATCTCAGAAATGAGCAGTTCTTC. The encoded protein is CASSLQGDLRNEQFF.

V usage is TRBV12-3 or TRBV12-4 and J usage is TRBJ1-2, with unresolved D. Trimming removed 8 bases from V and 0 bases from J, with 10 bases in between. This CDR3 comprises 13 residues. The CDR3 region is CASSSEANYGYTF. CDR3 in DNA: TGTGCCAGCTCTAGTGAAGCTAACTATGGCTACACCTTC.

Of note for this clonotype: This could be a read error, since a much larger clone is one nucleotide away. Without the conserved terminal phenylalanine or tryptophan, this CDR3 likely stems from a read error. The V and J genes are TRBV27 and TRBJ2-3, with TRBD1 matching over 10 bases. After removal of 6 bases from V and 3 bases from J, the junction contained 6 bases not matched to a gene. In germline, CDR1 is MNHEY, CDR2 SMNVEV (reference sequence). The CDR3 loop spans 15 amino acids. CDR3 nucleotides: TGTGCCAGCAGAAGGACAGGGGGATTAACAGATACGCAGTATTCT. It specifies CASRRTGGLTDTQYS.

The chain uses TRBV27 and TRBJ2-4; D possibly corresponds to TRBD2 (5 bases). The V gene lost 2 bases and the J gene lost 3 bases, with 11 bases spanning the gap. The CDR3 is 15 amino acids. Germline V gene sequence: CDR1 MNHEY, CDR2 SMNVEV (reference sequence). CDR3 nucleotides: TGTGCCAGCAGTTTAGGTGGGAGCGGCAAAAACATTCAGTACTTC. As protein: CASSLGGSGKNIQYF.

In its sample, this clonotype ranks as medium-sized. This chain's CDR3 is CASRLAGVSDEQFF. As DNA, the CDR3 is TGTGCCAGCAGACTAGCGGGAGTGAGTGATGAGCAGTTCTTC. This chain links TRBV12-3 or TRBV12-4 with TRBJ2-1, with TRBD2 matching 11 bases. The V segment lost 6 bases and the J segment 8 bases; nucleotides outside the gene matches: 6. The CDR3 sequence is 14 residues long.

This chain joins TRBV27 and TRBJ2-1; 9 nucleotides agree with TRBD2. CDR3 size: 18 residues. Germline V gene sequence: CDR1 MNHEY, CDR2 SMNVEV (reference sequence). V was clipped by 4 bases and J by 6 bases; unmatched bases: 16. The CDR3 loop reads CASSYYPVREGYGNEQFF. CDR3 DNA: TGTGCCAGCAGTTACTACCCCGTGCGGGAGGGTTATGGCAATGAGCAGTTCTTC.

In its sample, this clonotype was seen a few times. The rearrangement uses TRBV12-3 or TRBV12-4 and TRBJ1-6, with D perhaps matching TRBD1 (6 bases). The CDR3 covers 15 residues. With 5 bases removed from V and 7 bases from J, the gap between germline ends came to 15 bases. The CDR3 sequence: CASSTQGARNSPLHF. DNA of the CDR3: TGTGCCAGCAGTACACAGGGAGCGCGAAATTCACCCCTCCACTTT.

The CDR3 sequence: CASGGHSGNTIYF. CDR3 sequence (DNA): TGTGCCAGCGGAGGGCACTCTGGAAACACCATATATTTT. J is TRBJ1-3 and V is TRBV28, with D unresolved. The CDR3 spans 13 residues. Trimming shortened V by 8 bases and J by 0 bases, and 8 bases separated the two germline ends. Looked up from germline, CDR1 is MDHEN and CDR2 is SYDVKM.

This clonotype was recorded at least ten times. The CDR3 sequence: CASSENSGYEQYF. DNA for the CDR3: TGTGCCAGCAGTGAAAACTCTGGCTACGAGCAGTACTTC. The genes are TRBV6-1 and TRBJ2-7; unclear D gene. This CDR3 is built from 13 residues. The V end lost 2 bases, the J end lost 3 bases, and 8 bases lay between the germline ends. Germline CDR1 is MNHNS and CDR2 is SASEGT.

The chain is built from TRBV11-3 and TRBJ2-4; D call uncertain. V was shortened by 5 bases and J by 13 bases, with 18 bases between the two germline ends. Per the germline V gene, CDR1 is SGHNT and CDR2 is YENEEA. The length of the CDR3 is 13 residues. The CDR3 reads CASSVSFHNEQYF. CDR3 in DNA: TGTGCCAGCAGCGTCAGTTTCCACAATGAGCAGTACTTC.

With respect to this clonotype: Here the CDR3 omits its conserved ending phenylalanine or tryptophan, so a read error is the likely source. The chain combines TRBV7-3 with TRBJ2-1; the match to TRBD2 covers 8 bases. The end of the DNA fits TRBJ2-7 better, so the J call may be wrong. CDR1 is SGHTA and CDR2 is FQGTGA in the germline V gene. The CDR3 totals 15 residues. The CDR3, as DNA: TGTGCCAGCAGCTTATTTAGCGGGGACTACAATGAGCAGTACTCC. Its protein is CASSLFSGDYNEQYS.

The rearrangement uses TRBV7-3 and TRBJ2-1, with 7 bases fitting TRBD2. Trimming removed 2 bases from V and 13 bases from J; junction bases left unmatched: 14. The germline gives CDR1 SGHTA, CDR2 FQGTGA. CDR3 length equals 15 residues. DNA of the CDR3: TGTGCCAGCAGCTTATCTAGCGGAGGGGATGAGACCCAGTTCTTC. Amino acid sequence: CASSLSSGGDETQFF.

This rearrangement joins TRBV6-5 to TRBJ2-4, with D perhaps TRBD2 (7 bases). This CDR3 has 15 amino acids. Germline CDR1 MNHEY, CDR2 SVGAGI. The V end was cut by 8 bases, the J end by 13 bases, with 27 bases between. For the CDR3, the DNA is TGTGCCAGCTCCCAAGGGGGGGTTTCCTACAATGAGCAGTACTTC. It encodes CASSQGGVSYNEQYF.

This clonotype was detected many times. The chain carries TRBV7-6 and TRBJ1-2; unclear D gene. The CDR3 loop spans 14 amino acids. Per germline, CDR1 SGHVS and CDR2 FNYEAQ. V shed 1 base and J shed 4 bases, with 10 bases lying between them. The CDR3 loop is CASSLVYSSYGYTF. The CDR3, as DNA: TGTGCCAGCAGCTTAGTATACAGTTCCTATGGCTACACCTTC. Together with reference TRBV7-6 and TRBJ1-2, the CDR3 gives the full variable domain: GAGVSQSPRYKVTKRGQDVALRCDPISGHVSLYWYRQALGQGPEFLTYFNYEAQQDKSGLPNDRFSAERPEGSISTLTIQRTEQRDSAMYRCASSLVYSSYGYTFGSGTRLTVV.

This clonotype was seen a few times. The V and J genes are TRBV7-3 and TRBJ2-1; D is unresolved. V lost 2 bases and J lost 5, with 7 bases in between. The CDR3 is 13 amino acids. CDR1 is SGHTA, CDR2 FQGTGA, per germline. The CDR3 DNA is TGTGCCAGCAGCTTATCAGGCGACAATGAGCAGTTCTTC. Translated: CASSLSGDNEQFF.

By frequency in the sample, this clonotype is medium-sized (0.01 to 0.1%). V usage is TRBV6-1 and J usage is TRBJ1-5; tentative D call: TRBD1 (5 bases). Germline CDR1 and CDR2: MNHNS and SASEGT. The V end lost 7 bases, the J end lost 11 bases, and 18 bases lay between the germline ends. CDR3 length: 13 amino acids. Here the CDR3 DNA reads TGTGCCAGCAACACGCAGGGAGGGTCGGCCCAGCATTTT. Residues: CASNTQGGSAQHF.

V gene TRBV6-1 combines with J gene TRBJ2-1, with 8 bases that match TRBD2. Trimming took 7 bases from V and 10 from J; bases not matched to a gene: 12. In germline, CDR1 is MNHNS, CDR2 SASEGT. The CDR3 covers 14 residues. The CDR3 bases are TGTGCCAGCACCCCCAGGGTCGGGGGGGACGAGCAGTTCTTC. Its protein product is CASTPRVGGDEQFF.

This clonotype was observed a handful of times. The chain is built from TRBV6-2 or TRBV6-3 and TRBJ2-1; 14 nucleotides line up with TRBD2. Gene TRBJ2-7 matches the end of the DNA better, so the J call may be wrong. CDR3 length equals 17 residues. The germline V gene encodes CDR1 MNHEY and CDR2 SVGEGT. CDR3 in amino acids: CASSYGRLAGGYNEQYF. The CDR3 DNA follows: TGTGCCAGCAGTTACGGGAGACTAGCGGGAGGGTACAATGAGCAGTACTTC.

In its sample, this clonotype was seen a few times. J is TRBJ1-2 and V is TRBV6-1; unclear D gene. V lost 8 bases and J lost 2, with 21 bases in between. Germline CDR1 is MNHNS and CDR2 is SASEGT. There are 16 residues in the CDR3. The CDR3 nucleotides are TGTGCCAGCGGAGGACCAATGGATCCCTCCAACTATGGCTACACCTTC. Its protein product is CASGGPMDPSNYGYTF.